The rows below give T cell receptor beta chains drawn from one sample of a study of pediatric ulcerative colitis. Produced via immunoSEQ multiplex PCR; TCRdb's table is partial and in-frame only. Of 55,000 to 80,000 clones in the sample, about three quarters were seen once. Sequenced input: blood. These receptors all come from a boy aged 5-17 years with moderate ulcerative colitis. The CDR3 runs from the conserved cysteine through the conserved F or W. The D gene is left open where the match is weak. Clone size appears in some rows only: once, few, many, or a class for an expanded clone.

v_call	clone_size	d_call	j_call	cdr3_nt	cdr3_aa
TRBV6-1	NA	NA	TRBJ1-1	TGTGCCAGCAGGCACCAGGGGCAAAACACTGAAGCTTTCTTT	CASRHQGQNTEAFF
TRBV5-1	NA	NA	TRBJ2-7	TGCGCCAGCAGCTTGGCAGGGAAAGGCACCTACGAGCAGTACTTC	CASSLAGKGTYEQYF
TRBV5-4	NA	TRBD1	TRBJ1-2	TGTGCCAGCAGCTACGACAGGGGGAGTTATGGCTACACCTTC	CASSYDRGSYGYTF
TRBV5-8	NA	NA	TRBJ1-2	TGTGCCAGCAGCCGGAAGGCGAACTATGGCTACACCTTC	CASSRKANYGYTF
TRBV5-4	NA	TRBD1	TRBJ1-4	TGTGCCAGCAGCTTACAGGGGGTTAATGAAAAACTGTTTTTT	CASSLQGVNEKLFF
TRBV4-1	NA	TRBD1	TRBJ2-7	TGCGCCAGCAGTCCCGGGACAGGGGCTTACGAGCAGTACTTC	CASSPGTGAYEQYF
TRBV9	NA	TRBD2	TRBJ2-3	TGTGCCAGCAGCCCTTCAGCGGGAGCGGGTACGCAGTATTTT	CASSPSAGAGTQYF
TRBV7-2	NA	TRBD2	TRBJ2-7	TGTGCCAGCAGCTTAGGACTAGCGAGCTACGAGCAGTACTTC	CASSLGLASYEQYF
TRBV7-9	NA	NA	TRBJ2-3	TGTGCCAGCAGCTTAGACAGCACAGATACGCAGTATTTT	CASSLDSTDTQYF
TRBV6-8	NA	NA	TRBJ1-5	TGTGCCAGCAGCGGGACACCCAATCAGCCCCAGCATTTT	CASSGTPNQPQHF
TRBV18	NA	NA	TRBJ2-7	TGTGCCAGCTCACCGGAGGTAACCGAGCAGTACTTC	CASSPEVTEQYF
TRBV18	NA	NA	TRBJ2-7	TGTGCCAGCTCATCCCCCTTTCACAGCCAGTCCTACGAGCAGTACTTC	CASSSPFHSQSYEQYF
TRBV29-1	NA	NA	TRBJ2-2	TGCAGCGTTGACCCGGGGAACACCGGGGAGCTGTTTTTT	CSVDPGNTGELFF
TRBV29-1	NA	NA	TRBJ1-1	TGCAGCGTTTACAGGGCCATGAACACTGAAGCTTTCTTT	CSVYRAMNTEAFF
TRBV5-1	NA	NA	TRBJ1-5	TGCGCCAGCAGCGTGGAAGGGGCAGGGAGTCAGCCCCAGCATTTT	CASSVEGAGSQPQHF
TRBV7-9	NA	TRBD1	TRBJ2-7	TGTGCCAGCAGCCCCCCGCTCGGCCAGGGGGACGAGCAGTACTTC	CASSPPLGQGDEQYF
TRBV7-9	NA	NA	TRBJ1-1	TGTGCCAGCAGTTCCACAGTCGACAGCCCGAACACTGAAGCTTTCTTT	CASSSTVDSPNTEAFF
TRBV10-2	NA	NA	TRBJ2-1	TGCGCCAGCAGTGGTCGAAACAATGAGCAGTTCTTC	CASSGRNNEQFF
TRBV5-1	NA	TRBD2	TRBJ2-4	TGCGCCAGCAGGGTGGGTGTGGGACACCCAGCGCCGGGACTAGCGGGAAGTGAAAACATTCAGTACTTC	CASRVGVGHPAPGLAGSENIQYF
TRBV7-9	once	TRBD1	TRBJ1-1	TGTGCCAGCAGCTCCGGGACAGAGAACACTGAAGCTTTCTTT	CASSSGTENTEAFF
TRBV6-5	few	NA	TRBJ1-1	TGTGCCAGCAGTTACACAAAGACAGGCACTGAAGCTTTCTTT	CASSYTKTGTEAFF
TRBV2	NA	NA	TRBJ2-3	TGTGCCAGCAGCATAGAAGGGGCACGCGCGGGACTCCGGACAGATACGCAGTATTTT	CASSIEGARAGLRTDTQYF
TRBV11-2	NA	TRBD1	TRBJ2-7	TGTGCCAGCAGCTCCGACAGGGGGGGGTACGAGCAGTACTTC	CASSSDRGGYEQYF
TRBV19	NA	TRBD1	TRBJ1-2	TGTGCCAGTAGCCTCACCTTCGACAGGGGAAATGGCTACACCTTC	CASSLTFDRGNGYTF
TRBV19	once	NA	TRBJ2-3	TGTGCCAGTGGGTCGTCAGGGGTCCGATTGTCCACAGATACGCAGTATTTT	CASGSSGVRLSTDTQYF
TRBV4-1	NA	NA	TRBJ2-4	TGCGCCAGCAGCCAAGCGGGAACCAAAAACATTCAGTACTTC	CASSQAGTKNIQYF
TRBV29-1	few	NA	TRBJ1-4	TGCAGCGCAACAGGGCCTAATGAAAAACTGTTTTTT	CSATGPNEKLFF
TRBV7-3	NA	NA	TRBJ2-6	TGTGCCAGCAGCTTAACGAGCTCATCTGGGGCCAACGTCCTGACTTTC	CASSLTSSSGANVLTF
TRBV7-9	NA	NA	TRBJ1-5	TGTGCCAGCAGCCCAAACACAGGGAATCAGCCCCAGCATTTT	CASSPNTGNQPQHF
TRBV19	NA	TRBD2	TRBJ2-7	TGTGCCAGTAGTCCCTTCGGACTAGCGGGAGCCAGCGAGCAGTACTTC	CASSPFGLAGASEQYF
TRBV18	NA	TRBD1	TRBJ1-2	TGTGCCAGCTCACCAAGAACAGGGGAAGATGGCTACACCTTC	CASSPRTGEDGYTF
TRBV6-5	NA	TRBD1	TRBJ1-6	TGTGCCAGCAGTTACTCGTGGGACAGGGGTTCACCCCTCCACTTT	CASSYSWDRGSPLHF
TRBV7-6	NA	NA	TRBJ1-1	TGTGCCAGCAGCCCGCTAGGGAGGGGAGGTGCAGATACTGAAGCTTTCTTT	CASSPLGRGGADTEAFF
TRBV7-9	NA	TRBD1	TRBJ1-1	TGTGCCAGCTCCCGACAGGGGCTGGTGGGCACTGAAGCTTTCTTT	CASSRQGLVGTEAFF
TRBV29-1	NA	NA	TRBJ2-1	TGCAGCGTTGAAGATGTAGACACTTACAATGAGCAGTTCTTC	CSVEDVDTYNEQFF
TRBV9	NA	TRBD1	TRBJ1-2	TGTGCCAGCAGCGTGACAGGGGATGGGAACTATGGCTACACCTTC	CASSVTGDGNYGYTF
TRBV7-2	once	NA	TRBJ1-1	TGTGCCAGCAGCTTTAGGAGGCAGCCAGCATCGAACACTGAAGCTTTCTTT	CASSFRRQPASNTEAFF
TRBV6-4	NA	NA	TRBJ1-1	TGTGCCAGTAGACTACAGGGCACCACTGAAGCTTTCTTT	CASRLQGTTEAFF
TRBV5-4	NA	NA	TRBJ1-3	TGTGCCAGCAGCTTGCTGGCAGCCGGAAACACCATATATTTT	CASSLLAAGNTIYF
TRBV5-6	NA	NA	TRBJ2-1	TGTGCCAGCAGCTTAGGTATCTCCCAAACGGGGGTATACAATGAGCAGTTCTTC	CASSLGISQTGVYNEQFF
TRBV29-1	NA	NA	TRBJ1-1	TGCAGCGTTGTTGGGGGGGCCTTGAACACTGAAGCTTTCTTT	CSVVGGALNTEAFF
TRBV6-1	NA	NA	TRBJ1-6	TGTGCCAGCAGTGAAGCGCGTAGAGGGCGGTCACCCCTCCACTTT	CASSEARRGRSPLHF
TRBV2	NA	NA	TRBJ2-2	TGTGCCAGCCTCCGTTTCGTCCGCGGGGAGCTGTTTTTT	CASLRFVRGELFF